Listed here is a single T cell receptor beta chain. Antigen unknown. The CDR3 consists of 14 residues. Per the germline V gene, CDR1 is MDHEN and CDR2 is SYDVKM. Trimming shortened V by 5 bases and J by 3 bases, and 14 bases separated the two germline ends. The entry originates in a study of OX40 agonist ivuxolimab in advanced cancers. As for the study in general: Every 2 weeks, ivuxolimab was infused into the patients intravenously at between 0.01 and 10 mg/kg. People who had prior anti-PD-1, anti-PD-L1 or anti-CTLA-4 therapy could take part, and around 40% had some.

Profiled with immunoSEQ multiplex PCR; TCRdb holds only in-frame clones, not every one. The sample yields 45,000 to 65,000 clones, about 90% seen once. Findings of the study overall: The study found that CD8+ T cells averaged more expanded clones than CD4+. At 0.1 to 3.0 mg/kg, CD4+ and CD8+ blood T cells expanded clonally by week 6.

The chain couples TRBV28 to TRBJ2-7; possibly TRBD1 or TRBD2 for D (7 bases each). The material was CD4+ or CD8+ T cells sorted from blood, obtained in a trial of the OX40 agonist ivuxolimab. The origin of this receptor is an adult with an advanced solid tumor such as melanoma, head and neck, liver or kidney cancer. The CDR3 is CASSPQGGLYEQYV. As DNA, the CDR3 is TGTGCCAGCAGTCCCCAGGGGGGGCTCTACGAGCAGTACGTC.